One sample yielded the 8 T cell receptor beta chains listed below, sequenced in a study of OX40 agonist ivuxolimab in advanced cancers. The data were produced by immunoSEQ multiplex PCR, yet TCRdb's version contains in-frame clones alone and is incomplete. The sample yields some 95,000 clones, about 88% seen once. The input for sequencing was CD4+ or CD8+ T cells sorted from blood, taken in a trial of the OX40 agonist ivuxolimab. Receptors were obtained from an adult with an advanced solid tumor such as melanoma, head and neck, liver or kidney cancer.

The chain couples TRBV21-1 to TRBJ1-2. TRBV21-1 represents a pseudogene. The CDR3 is made up of 15 amino acids. The chain's CDR3 is CASSKALTLNYGYTF. CDR3 nucleotides: TGTGCCAGCAGCAAAGCCTTAACGCTCAACTATGGCTACACCTTC.

The rearrangement uses TRBV6-7 and TRBJ2-7; possible D gene TRBD1, 5 bases. TRBV6-7 is filed as an ORF, its function uncertain. V shed 7 bases and J shed 0 bases, with 19 bases lying between them. CDR3 length equals 16 residues. The CDR3 is CASISFRVRGSYEQYV. CDR3 DNA: TGTGCCAGCATCTCTTTCCGAGTAAGGGGCTCCTACGAGCAGTACGTC.

This sequence joins TRBV7-6 and TRBJ2-1; D may be TRBD2 (6 bases). The CDR3 is made up of 16 amino acids. Germline values: CDR1 SGHVS, CDR2 FNYEAQ. V lost 2 bases and J 8 bases, leaving 19 bases between the germline ends. DNA of the CDR3: TGTGCCAGCAGCTTAAGGCCCCAAGGAGGGCAGGATGAGCAGTTCTTC. This codes for CASSLRPQGGQDEQFF. Based on the CDR3 plus reference TRBV7-6 and TRBJ2-1, the full variable domain is GAGVSQSPRYKVTKRGQDVALRCDPISGHVSLYWYRQALGQGPEFLTYFNYEAQQDKSGLPNDRFSAERPEGSISTLTIQRTEQRDSAMYRCASSLRPQGGQDEQFFGPGTRLTVL.

This clone has a single count. V usage is TRBV28 and J usage is TRBJ1-1; perhaps TRBD1 as D (5 bases). Germline V gene data show CDR1 as MDHEN and CDR2 as SYDVKM. CDR3 length: 15 residues. Trimming took off 5 bases at V and 1 base at J, with 14 bases between the two ends. CDR3 in DNA: TGTGCCAGCAGTCCGGGGGGGGAGAAGAACACTGAAGCTTTCTTT. Its protein is CASSPGGEKNTEAFF.

CDR3 loop: CASSRNRDTEAFF. The DNA for the CDR3 is TGTGCCAGCAGTCGCAACCGGGACACTGAAGCTTTCTTT. The chain has TRBV6-5 and TRBJ1-1, with D hard to call. The V gene lost 5 bases and the J gene lost 3 bases, with 10 bases spanning the gap. This CDR3 is 13 amino acids long. The germline V gene encodes CDR1 MNHEY and CDR2 SVGAGI.

The V and J genes are TRBV7-9 and TRBJ2-2; 8 bases line up with TRBD2. J lost 3 bases, V lost 3 bases, and 9 bases had no gene match. The CDR3 extends over 17 amino acids. In germline, CDR1 is SEHNR, CDR2 FQNEAQ (reference sequence). DNA for the CDR3: TGTGCCAGCAGCTTCTCCCTGGCGGGAGGCTACACCGGGGAGCTGTTTTTT. Translating gives CASSFSLAGGYTGELFF.

The CDR3 DNA follows: TGTGCCAGCCTCGCGACGGGCACCGGGGAGCTGTTTTTT. Its translation: CASLATGTGELFF. The chain has TRBV6-5 and TRBJ2-2; D uncertain. The CDR3 loop spans 13 amino acids. V lost 8 bases and J 4 bases, leaving 11 bases between the germline ends. Looked up from germline, CDR1 is MNHEY and CDR2 is SVGAGI.

This chain joins TRBV4-2 and TRBJ2-1, with D possibly matching TRBD2 (5 bases). V lost 1 base to trimming and J lost 0 bases, with 13 bases between them. This CDR3 comprises 17 residues. The germline V gene has CDR1 LGHNA and CDR2 YNFKEQ. Here the CDR3 reads CASSQVTASPSYNEQFF. The DNA for the CDR3 is TGTGCCAGCAGCCAAGTAACCGCTAGCCCCTCCTACAATGAGCAGTTCTTC.